The T cell receptor (beta chain) described here comes from a study of OX40 agonist ivuxolimab in advanced cancers. For this clone: Its antigen is not known.

Regarding the study as a whole: In the expanded peripheral T cells, antigen specificity was never determined. At 0.1 to 3.0 mg/kg and by week 6, CD4+ and CD8+ T cells in the blood had expanded clonally.

The CDR3 loop spans 15 amino acids. V shed 0 bases, J shed 7 bases, and the junction held 9 bases outside the gene matches. Generated by immunoSEQ multiplex PCR, the TCRdb table keeps only in-frame clones and is missing some. Altogether 70,000 to 90,000 clones are present, approximately 89% being singletons, with the ten largest covering approximately 10%. This sequence joins TRBV5-7 and TRBJ1-2; 7 nucleotides agree with TRBD1. TRBV5-7 falls under the ORF class, with uncertain function. Specimen: CD4+ or CD8+ T cells sorted from blood, collected in a trial of the OX40 agonist ivuxolimab. This receptor was taken from an adult with an advanced solid tumor such as melanoma, head and neck, liver or kidney cancer. The CDR3 DNA is TGTGCCAGCAGCTTGGTATCCCAGGGGGGGTTTGGCTACACCTTC. Its translation is CASSLVSQGGFGYTF.